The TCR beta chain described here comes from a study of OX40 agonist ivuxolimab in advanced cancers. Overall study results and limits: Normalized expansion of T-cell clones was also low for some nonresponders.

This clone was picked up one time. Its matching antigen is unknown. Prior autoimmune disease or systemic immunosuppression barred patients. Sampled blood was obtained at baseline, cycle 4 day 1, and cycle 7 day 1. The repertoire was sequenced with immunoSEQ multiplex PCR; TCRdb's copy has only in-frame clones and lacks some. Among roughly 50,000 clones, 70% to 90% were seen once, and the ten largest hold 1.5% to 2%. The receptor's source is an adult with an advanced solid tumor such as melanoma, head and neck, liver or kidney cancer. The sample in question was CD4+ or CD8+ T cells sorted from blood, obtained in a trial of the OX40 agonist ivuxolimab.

The DNA of the CDR3 is TGCGCCAGCAGTGCCCGGACAGGGGACACAGATACGCAGTATTTT. Its translation: CASSARTGDTDTQYF. J is TRBJ2-3 and V is TRBV10-1; 9 nucleotides align to TRBD1. J gave up 2 bases and V 4 bases, and 4 bases lay outside the gene matches. The CDR3 runs 15 residues. Germline V gene data show CDR1 as WNHNN and CDR2 as SYGVQD (reference sequence).